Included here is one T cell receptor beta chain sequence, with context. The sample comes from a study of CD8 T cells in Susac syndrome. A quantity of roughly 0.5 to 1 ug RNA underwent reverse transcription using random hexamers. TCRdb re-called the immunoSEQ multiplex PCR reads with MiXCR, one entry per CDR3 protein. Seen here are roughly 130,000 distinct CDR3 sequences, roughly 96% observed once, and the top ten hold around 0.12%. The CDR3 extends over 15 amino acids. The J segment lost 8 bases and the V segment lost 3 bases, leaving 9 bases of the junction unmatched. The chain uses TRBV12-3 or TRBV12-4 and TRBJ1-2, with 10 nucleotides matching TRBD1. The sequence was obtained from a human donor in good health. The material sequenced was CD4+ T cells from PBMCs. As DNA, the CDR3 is TGTGCCAGCAGTTTCTTTAGACAGGGGGCTAACGGCTACACCTTC. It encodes CASSFFRQGANGYTF.